The 12 T cell receptor beta chains in this list originate from one sample, sequenced in a study of cytomegalovirus exposure and HLA in healthy donors. The study ran its PCR with 60 Vbeta and 13 Jbeta primers. Sequenced by immunoSEQ multiplex PCR; TCRdb stores in-frame clones only, minus some. The data hold under 300,000 clones, with 81% observed a single time. The source material was PBMCs. These receptors all stem from a woman aged 60 to 75 in good health and CMV-seropositive.

The chain joins TRBV5-6 to TRBJ2-2; TRBD2 agrees at 7 bases. The CDR3 extends over 16 amino acids. Germline CDR1 is SGHDT and CDR2 is YYEEEE. Trimming removed 0 bases from V and 1 base from J; junction bases left unmatched: 3. The CDR3 protein is CASSLAGGRNTGELFF. The CDR3, as DNA: TGTGCCAGCAGCTTGGCAGGCGGGAGGAACACCGGGGAGCTGTTTTTT.

The rearrangement joins TRBV11-2 to TRBJ2-7; D gene ambiguous. Germline values: CDR1 SGHAT, CDR2 FQNNGV. V shed 2 bases and J shed 0 bases, with 17 bases lying between them. There are 17 residues in the CDR3. CDR3 DNA: TGTGCCAGCAGCTTATTACCGGTGGATACGGGCTCCTACGAGCAGTACTTC. Amino acid sequence: CASSLLPVDTGSYEQYF.

This clone appeared a few times. The rearrangement joins TRBV29-1 to TRBJ2-1; 9 bases are shared with TRBD2. This CDR3 is built from 15 residues. Looked up from germline, CDR1 is SQVTM and CDR2 is ANQGSEA. V lost 7 bases and J lost 6; bases outside the gene matches: 13. In DNA, the CDR3 is TGCAGCGCCCGGGGGGCTAGCGGGAATGTCAATGAGCAGTTCTTC. It yields the protein CSARGASGNVNEQFF.

The chain couples TRBV19 to TRBJ2-5; 10 positions agree with TRBD1. Germline trimming cut 5 bases from V and 11 bases from J; bases unmatched to any gene: 14. The CDR3 has 15 residues. Germline CDR1 and CDR2: LNHDA and SQIVND (reference sequence). The CDR3 is CASSPLGTGAGEQYF. The CDR3, as DNA: TGTGCCAGTAGTCCTCTGGGGACAGGGGCTGGGGAGCAGTACTTC.

On this clone: Other DNA sequences in this sample translate to the same CDR3. This rearrangement joins TRBV7-8 to TRBJ1-5, with 8 bases fitting TRBD1. Per germline, CDR1 SGHVS and CDR2 FQNEAQ. V dropped 5 bases and J dropped 7; count of bases not matched to a gene: 7. This CDR3 comprises 14 residues. CDR3 region: CASSVQGAGQPQHF. For the CDR3, the DNA is TGTGCCAGCAGCGTCCAGGGGGCCGGGCAGCCCCAGCATTTT.

The chain has TRBV7-9 and TRBJ1-5; the match to TRBD1 covers 7 bases. Trimming removed 5 bases from V and 7 bases from J; junction bases left unmatched: 8. This CDR3 is 14 amino acids long. Germline CDR1 SEHNR, CDR2 FQNEAQ (reference sequence). The CDR3 DNA is TGTGCCAGCAGCGCAGGAGGGGGCGGCCAGCCCCAGCATTTT. Protein product: CASSAGGGGQPQHF.

CDR3: CASSIGQGHSYEQYF. CDR3 coding DNA: TGTGCCAGTAGTATCGGACAGGGTCATTCCTACGAGCAGTACTTC. The chain employs TRBV19 and TRBJ2-7, with 8 bases identical to TRBD1. CDR3 length: 15 residues. Germline loops: CDR1 LNHDA, CDR2 SQIVND (reference sequence). The junction had 5 bases not matched to a gene; V was cut back by 3 bases and J by 1 base.

The chain uses TRBV29-1 and TRBJ1-1, with TRBD1 identical over 7 bases. This CDR3 contains 13 residues. Germline CDR1 SQVTM, CDR2 ANQGSEA. Trimming at V came to 4 bases and at J to 8 bases, leaving 10 bases not matched to a gene. The CDR3 DNA sequence: TGCAGCGTTGCGGGGCTGACAGGGACAGAAGCTTTCTTT. The encoded protein is CSVAGLTGTEAFF. The full variable domain, with the rest looked up from reference TRBV29-1 and TRBJ1-1, is SAVISQKPSRDICQRGTSLTIQCQVDSQVTMMFWYRQQPGQSLTLIATANQGSEATYESGFVIDKFPISRPNLTFSTLTVSNMSPEDSSIYLCSVAGLTGTEAFFGQGTRLTVV.

With respect to this clone: The junction departs from germline at one end; a sequencing error may be responsible. This chain links TRBV27 with TRBJ1-2; tentatively, D is TRBD1 (5 bases). The length of the CDR3 is 13 residues. Germline CDR1 is MNHEY and CDR2 is SMNVEV (reference sequence). The CDR3, as DNA: TGTGCCAGCAGTCTATCACGGGGGGGGGACTACACCTTC. Amino acid sequence: CASSLSRGGDYTF.

This clone was seen a single time. The chain joins TRBV6-5 to TRBJ2-7, with 9 bases that match TRBD2. The J segment lost 0 bases and the V segment lost 4 bases, leaving 7 bases of the junction unmatched. This CDR3 is 16 amino acids long. Germline V gene lookup returns CDR1 MNHEY and CDR2 SVGAGI. The CDR3 region has the DNA TGTGCCAGCAGTTCTCTAGCGGGGACAGCCTCCTACGAGCAGTACTTC. Translated: CASSSLAGTASYEQYF.

The genes are TRBV6-5 and TRBJ1-1, with D perhaps TRBD1 (5 bases). Trimming removed 7 bases at V and 6 bases at J, with 15 bases between. Germline values: CDR1 MNHEY, CDR2 SVGAGI. The CDR3 sequence is 13 residues long. Here the CDR3 reads CASKVPGTAEAFF. The CDR3 DNA is TGTGCCAGCAAAGTCCCGGGGACTGCTGAAGCTTTCTTT.

The chain is built from TRBV5-1 and TRBJ2-1, with 7 bases lining up with TRBD1. J lost 0 bases, V lost 3 bases, and 6 bases had no gene match. Looked up from germline, CDR1 is SGHRS and CDR2 is YFSETQ. The CDR3 totals 16 residues. The CDR3 bases are TGCGCCAGCAGCTCAGGGGGAACTAGCTCCTACAATGAGCAGTTCTTC. This sequence encodes CASSSGGTSSYNEQFF.